This TCR beta chain was profiled in a study of Ad26.COV2.S vaccination and SARS-CoV-2 variants. Study details: Trial arm assignment for the donor was COV1001 Ad26.COV2.S. The study, taken as a whole, reports: After vaccination, substantial breadth of spike-specific CD8+ and CD4+ responses was reported. Responses of T cells in total may have been underestimated by the TCR breadth and depth analyses.

After removal of 3 bases from V and 3 bases from J, the junction contained 9 bases not matched to a gene. This CDR3 has 17 amino acids. From germline, CDR1 is SGHTA and CDR2 FQGNSA. Specified treatment: around 19 received Ad26.COV2.S at low or high dose, single or two shots; about 5 received placebo; per-sample allocation not given. Sampling was performed 63 days after the first vaccine or placebo injection. Boston supplied an adult donor aged 18-55 years. On this clone: The antigen is undetermined.

The method was immunoSEQ multiplex PCR; TCRdb's version includes in-frame clones alone and lacks a portion of them. The sample contains roughly 420,000 clones, roughly 89% of which appear only once. The V gene is TRBV7-2, the J gene TRBJ2-1, with 9 bases that match TRBD2. The source was peripheral blood, collected in a trial of Ad26.COV2.S vaccine versus placebo. The sequence came from a person aged 18-65 years who received the Ad26.COV2.S COVID-19 vaccine or a placebo. CDR3 DNA sequence: TGTGCCAGCAGCTTCCGCGGGGCGGGGGGGCGCTACAATGAGCAGTTCTTC. It specifies CASSFRGAGGRYNEQFF.